Listed below are T cell receptor beta chains from one sample, sequenced in a study of neoadjuvant nivolumab and ipilimumab in lung cancer. Measured with immunoSEQ multiplex PCR; TCRdb has only the in-frame clones, and not every one. The sample contains fewer than 20,000 clones, around 87% of which appear only once. The specimen comprised peripheral blood, sampled before neoadjuvant nivolumab, alone or with ipilimumab. The receptors come from an adult with non-small cell lung cancer. The CDR3 runs from the conserved cysteine through the conserved F or W. The D gene is left open where the match is weak. The size field is filled for only some rows; it gives once, few, many or a size class.

cdr3_aa cdr3_nt clone_size d_call j_call v_call
CASLAGLDNEQFF TGTGCCAGCTTAGCGGGACTCGACAATGAGCAGTTCTTC NA TRBD2 TRBJ2-1 TRBV18
CASSPLPDRGLFF TGTGCCAGCTCACCACTTCCAGACAGGGGACTGTTTTTT once TRBD1 TRBJ1-4 TRBV18
CASSPDRVRFYEQYF TGTGCCAGCAGCCCGGACAGGGTGAGGTTCTACGAGCAGTACTTC few TRBD1 TRBJ2-7 TRBV9
CASSLPSGRGSTDTQYF TGCGCCAGCAGCTTGCCTAGCGGGAGAGGAAGCACAGATACGCAGTATTTT NA TRBD2 TRBJ2-3 TRBV5-1
CASSLSALQGHGYTF TGTGCCAGCAGCCTATCGGCCCTTCAGGGTCATGGCTACACCTTC NA NA TRBJ1-2 TRBV5-6
CASSGTPNTGELFF TGTGCCAGCAGCGGGACACCGAACACCGGGGAGCTGTTTTTT NA NA TRBJ2-2 TRBV5-8
CASRERSSSYNEQFF TGTGCCAGCAGGGAGCGGAGTAGCTCCTACAATGAGCAGTTCTTC NA NA TRBJ2-1 TRBV6-5
CASSVAKEIHNEQFF TGTGCCAGCAGCGTAGCAAAGGAAATTCACAATGAGCAGTTCTTC NA NA TRBJ2-1 TRBV9
CASSPDGSLTDTQYF TGTGCCAGCAGCCCTGACGGGAGTTTGACAGATACGCAGTATTTT NA NA TRBJ2-3 TRBV11-2
CASSQNPGTGIYEQYF TGTGCCAGCTCCCAAAATCCCGGGACAGGGATATACGAGCAGTACTTC NA TRBD1 TRBJ2-7 TRBV18
CASSPGRGQETQYF TGTGCCAGCAGCCCGGGTCGAGGACAAGAGACCCAGTACTTC NA NA TRBJ2-5 TRBV11-2
CASSPTSVPSNEQFF TGTGCCAGCAGCCCAACTAGCGTTCCGAGTAATGAGCAGTTCTTC NA TRBD2 TRBJ2-1 TRBV7-3
CASSVLAEPYEQYF TGTGCCAGCAGCGTATTAGCGGAACCGTACGAGCAGTACTTC few NA TRBJ2-7 TRBV9
CASSQDGGLAGRADTQYF TGCGCCAGCAGCCAAGATGGGGGTCTAGCGGGGCGCGCAGATACGCAGTATTTT NA TRBD2 TRBJ2-3 TRBV4-3
CSVVSSGGQNTEAFF TGCAGCGTTGTATCCTCCGGGGGCCAGAACACTGAAGCTTTCTTT NA NA TRBJ1-1 TRBV29-1
CASSLGGRTSGYAYEQYF TGTGCCAGCAGCTTGGGGGGACGAACTAGCGGTTATGCCTACGAGCAGTACTTC NA TRBD2 TRBJ2-7 TRBV7-9
CAISPEAGVTGTQYF TGTGCCATCAGTCCCGAAGCGGGAGTTACGGGGACCCAGTACTTC NA TRBD2 TRBJ2-5 TRBV10-3
CAISVQALNQPQHF TGTGCCATCAGTGTTCAGGCTCTCAATCAGCCCCAGCATTTT NA NA TRBJ1-5 TRBV10-3
CASGLAGNEQFF TGTGCCAGCGGACTAGCGGGAAATGAGCAGTTCTTC NA TRBD2 TRBJ2-1 TRBV27
CASSLSGGGELFF TGTGCCAGCAGTCTGAGCGGGGGCGGGGAGCTGTTTTTT few TRBD2 TRBJ2-2 TRBV6-6
CASSLGLGGATNEKLFF TGTGCCAGCAGCTTGGGTCTCGGGGGCGCAACTAATGAAAAACTGTTTTTT once NA TRBJ1-4 TRBV5-6
CASSPLGQSSAGANVLTF TGTGCCAGCTCACCACTGGGACAGTCCTCCGCTGGGGCCAACGTCCTGACTTTC NA TRBD1 TRBJ2-6 TRBV18
CASSLYGQGVTQYF TGTGCCAGCAGTTTATACGGCCAGGGGGTGACCCAGTACTTC once TRBD1 TRBJ2-5 TRBV28
CASSSGTDQETQYF TGTGCCAGCAGCAGCGGGACAGACCAAGAGACCCAGTACTTC NA NA TRBJ2-5 TRBV5-4
CASSRDFQETQYF TGTGCCAGCAGCCGGGACTTCCAAGAGACCCAGTACTTC NA NA TRBJ2-5 TRBV7-7
CASSLSPGDTYEQYF TGCGCCAGCAGCCTGTCCCCCGGGGATACCTACGAGCAGTACTTC NA NA TRBJ2-7 TRBV4-1
CSVARGEETQYF TGCAGCGTTGCGAGAGGGGAAGAGACCCAGTACTTC NA NA TRBJ2-5 TRBV29-1
CASSGSYSNQPQHF TGTGCCAGCAGTGGGAGCTATAGCAATCAGCCCCAGCATTTT NA NA TRBJ1-5 TRBV2
CASSSDPAGNTIYF TGCGCCAGCAGCTCCGACCCAGCGGGAAACACCATATATTTT once NA TRBJ1-3 TRBV5-1
CASSLTGAGEQYF TGTGCCAGCAGCTTGACAGGGGCGGGCGAGCAGTACTTC NA TRBD1 TRBJ2-7 TRBV5-5
CAWVERSEQFF TGTGCCTGGGTGGAACGGTCTGAGCAGTTCTTC NA NA TRBJ2-1 TRBV30
CASQGGLAGVGEQYF TGTGCCAGCCAAGGGGGACTAGCGGGAGTGGGCGAGCAGTACTTC NA TRBD2 TRBJ2-7 TRBV11-2
CASSPGARGRNEAFF TGTGCCAGCAGCCCCGGGGCCCGGGGGCGGAATGAAGCTTTCTTT NA NA TRBJ1-1 TRBV7-9
CAWGVGGGHEQYF TGTGCCTGGGGCGTTGGGGGGGGGCACGAGCAGTACTTC once NA TRBJ2-7 TRBV30
CASTPMGGGYTF TGTGCCAGCACCCCAATGGGGGGTGGCTACACCTTC NA NA TRBJ1-2 TRBV6-1
CAWSSRRPTNEKLFF TGTGCCTGGAGTAGCCGAAGGCCAACTAATGAAAAACTGTTTTTT NA NA TRBJ1-4 TRBV30
CASSSSGRTDTQYF TGTGCCAGCAGCTCTAGCGGGCGCACAGATACGCAGTATTTT NA TRBD2 TRBJ2-3 TRBV7-9
CASSPVSGKETQYF TGTGCCAGCTCACCTGTCTCAGGGAAGGAGACCCAGTACTTC once NA TRBJ2-5 TRBV18
CASSLRPGVYGGYTF TGTGCCAGCAGCTTAAGGCCAGGGGTTTACGGTGGCTACACCTTC few NA TRBJ1-2 TRBV7-8
CASSSNRRGLVPTGELFF TGTGCCAGCAGCTCGAATCGCCGGGGACTAGTTCCCACCGGGGAGCTGTTTTTT NA TRBD2 TRBJ2-2 TRBV7-8
CASSAPRREGGTDTQYF TGTGCCAGCAGCGCCCCTCGACGGGAGGGTGGCACAGATACGCAGTATTTT NA TRBD2 TRBJ2-3 TRBV9
CASSPAGGHEQYF TGTGCCAGCTCACCAGCAGGGGGACACGAGCAGTACTTC NA TRBD1 TRBJ2-7 TRBV18
CASSPITGLPSSYNEQFF TGTGCCAGCTCACCTATCACGGGACTCCCGAGCTCCTACAATGAGCAGTTCTTC NA NA TRBJ2-1 TRBV18
CASSLAGGSTEAFF TGTGCCAGCAGCTTAGCCGGGGGCAGTACTGAAGCTTTCTTT NA NA TRBJ1-1 TRBV7-6
CASSLPAGELFF TGCGCCAGCAGCTTACCGGCCGGGGAGCTGTTTTTT NA NA TRBJ2-2 TRBV5-1
CATSRGGGLAGGNEQFF TGTGCCACCAGCAGAGGGGGGGGGCTAGCGGGTGGAAATGAGCAGTTCTTC NA TRBD2 TRBJ2-1 TRBV15
CASSVDRGRYEQYF TGTGCCAGCAGCGTCGACAGGGGGCGTTACGAGCAGTACTTC NA TRBD1 TRBJ2-7 TRBV5-4
CASSPTSGRTDTQYF TGTGCCAGCAGCCCCACTAGCGGGAGAACAGATACGCAGTATTTT NA TRBD2 TRBJ2-3 TRBV11-3